This T cell receptor beta chain is from a study of human CD8 memory T cell subsets. Libraries of TCR beta chains were produced by 5' RACE (UMI-labeled). TCRdb derives one entry per CDR3 protein from the 5' RACE reads, leaving out DNA. In all, the sample yields 5,000 to 6,500 distinct CDR3 sequences. CCR7+ PD-1+ TIGIT+ early memory CD8+ cells with dysfunctional traits were TPEX. Isolation of the PBMC, which involved density gradient separation, used buffy coats from healthy donors. RNA came from duplicate vials of about 150,000 sorted CD8+ T cells per subset. This TCR was recovered from a human donor in good health. The sample comprised CD8+ T cells from PBMCs.

CDR3 amino acids: CASSPRGEGTQPQHF. The rearrangement uses TRBV9 and TRBJ1-5; TCRdb calls TRBD1, which cannot be checked without DNA. The CDR3 sequence is 15 residues long. Germline V gene data show CDR1 as SGDLS and CDR2 as YYNGEE.